The rows below give T cell receptor beta chains drawn from one sample of a study of lung T cells in sarcoidosis with Löfgren's syndrome. TCRdb passed the reads through MiXCR, listing each CDR3 protein once. The sample has tens of thousands of distinct CDR3 sequences, around 20% seen once. Sequencing was done on a sample of CD4+ T cells from PBMCs. Receptor source: a human donor with sarcoidosis (Löfgren's syndrome or another form), or a control subject (not recorded which). The CDR3 runs from the conserved cysteine through the conserved F or W. The D gene is left open where the match is weak. Expanded clones are given a class, and other clones once, few, many or no size at all.

V gene	J gene	D gene	clone size	CDR3 protein	CDR3 DNA
TRBV18	TRBJ1-2	.	.	CASSTVEGPGYTF	TGTGCCAGCTCCACAGTGGAGGGACCTGGCTACACCTTC
TRBV2	TRBJ1-2	.	few	CASNGNPRWGYTF	TGTGCCAGCAACGGGAACCCGCGGTGGGGCTACACCTTC
TRBV6-1	TRBJ2-7	TRBD1	many	CASSEQGVSYEQYF	TGTGCCAGCAGCGAACAGGGGGTCAGCTACGAGCAGTACTTC
TRBV5-4	TRBJ2-7	.	.	CASSSSGTRAYEQYF	TGTGCCAGCAGCTCCTCCGGGACTCGGGCTTATGAGCAGTACTTC
TRBV7-2	TRBJ1-1	TRBD1	.	CASSLGIRGGMSTEAFF	TGTGCCAGCAGCTTAGGGATCAGGGGGGGGATGAGCACTGAAGCTTTCTTT
TRBV5-1	TRBJ1-2	.	.	CASTTRTGNYGYTF	TGCGCCAGCACCACACGGACGGGTAACTATGGCTACACCTTC
TRBV18	TRBJ2-1	.	.	CAGSPIKLEISYNEQFF	TGTGCCGGCTCACCGATAAAACTAGAGATCTCCTACAATGAGCAGTTCTTC
TRBV20-1	TRBJ2-1	.	many	CSARDAGSNEQFF	TGCAGTGCTAGAGATGCCGGATCGAATGAGCAGTTCTTC
TRBV6-6	TRBJ2-4	TRBD1	medium-sized	CASSYGTDNIQYF	TGTGCCAGCAGTTACGGGACAGATAACATTCAGTACTTC
TRBV6-1	TRBJ1-1	.	many	CASSQDSPEAFF	TGTGCCAGCAGCCAGGACAGCCCTGAAGCTTTCTTT
TRBV4-3	TRBJ2-2	.	many	CASSQEQTNTGELFF	TGCGCCAGCAGCCAAGAACAGACGAACACCGGGGAGCTGTTTTTT
TRBV6-1	TRBJ2-4	TRBD1	once	CASLPRDRASKNIQYF	TGTGCCAGCCTCCCCAGGGACAGGGCGTCCAAAAACATTCAGTACTTC
TRBV28	TRBJ2-2	.	.	CASGAGGSTGELFF	TGTGCCAGCGGGGCAGGGGGGAGCACCGGGGAGCTGTTTTTT
TRBV28	TRBJ1-2	.	many	CASSQGGSNYGYTF	TGTGCCAGCAGCCAAGGGGGGAGTAACTATGGCTACACCTTC
TRBV18	TRBJ2-7	.	medium-sized	CASSPPSGAVNYEQYF	TGTGCCAGCTCACCACCGTCCGGAGCGGTGAACTACGAGCAGTACTTC
TRBV13	TRBJ1-1	TRBD1	few	CASSLPGGPRTEAFF	TGTGCCAGCAGCTTACCAGGGGGGCCGCGCACTGAAGCTTTCTTT
TRBV7-2	TRBJ2-7	.	few	CASSPRPLEYSYEQYF	TGTGCCAGCAGCCCCCGACCTCTCGAATACTCCTACGAGCAGTACTTC
TRBV27	TRBJ2-3	.	many	CATSSEIGGTDTQYF	TGTGCCACCAGTTCGGAAATAGGGGGGACAGATACGCAGTATTTT
TRBV27	TRBJ2-3	TRBD2	.	CAGSLAIAGTMSSTDTQYF	TGTGCCGGCAGTCTGGCTATAGCGGGAACCATGTCTAGCACAGATACGCAGTATTTC
TRBV19	TRBJ2-1	.	.	CASTPLRTDYNEQFF	TGTGCCAGCACTCCCCTCCGGACAGATTACAATGAGCAGTTCTTC
TRBV4-2	TRBJ2-1	TRBD2	.	CASSQSSGVYNEQFF	TGTGCCAGCAGCCAATCTAGCGGGGTTTACAATGAGCAGTTCTTC
TRBV12-3/TRBV12-4	TRBJ2-1	TRBD2	.	CASSFRASGNNEQFF	TGTGCCAGCAGTTTTCGGGCTAGCGGGAACAATGAGCAGTTCTTC
TRBV7-2	TRBJ1-1	.	many	CASSLGWVRANTEAFF	TGTGCCAGCAGCTTAGGGTGGGTGAGAGCGAACACTGAAGCTTTCTTT
TRBV6-5	TRBJ1-5	.	.	CAIGERGYSNQPQHF	TGTGCCATCGGTGAGCGGGGATATAGCAATCAGCCCCAGCATTTT
TRBV25-1	TRBJ2-1	.	many	CASRKTVYNEQFF	TGTGCCAGCAGGAAGACAGTTTACAATGAGCAGTTCTTC
TRBV12-3/TRBV12-4	TRBJ1-6	.	.	CASSWRAWNSPLHF	TGTGCCAGCAGTTGGCGGGCCTGGAATTCACCCCTCCACTTT
TRBV2	TRBJ2-5	.	once	CASREGTAKETQYF	TGTGCCAGCAGGGAGGGGACAGCGAAAGAGACCCAGTACTTC
TRBV24-1	TRBJ2-5	.	.	CATSGPAGSQETQYF	TGTGCCACCAGTGGTCCTGCGGGCAGCCAAGAGACCCAGTACTTC
TRBV18	TRBJ2-3	.	.	CASTMSRGVLDTDTQYF	TGTGCCAGCACAATGAGTAGGGGAGTCCTTGACACAGATACGCAGTATTTT
TRBV7-9	TRBJ2-1	.	.	CASSSPTGRGEQFF	TGTGCCAGCAGCTCACCGACAGGGCGGGGTGAGCAGTTCTTC
TRBV7-6	TRBJ2-7	.	.	CASSLGPAGNEQYF	TGTGCCAGCAGCCTTGGTCCGGCGGGAAACGAGCAGTACTTC
TRBV7-2	TRBJ2-7	.	many	CASSPNPFQQYF	TGTGCCAGCAGCCCCAACCCCTTCCAGCAGTACTTC
TRBV2	TRBJ1-2	.	.	CASSFDPGYGYTF	TGTGCCAGCAGCTTCGACCCAGGGTATGGCTACACCTTC
TRBV6-1	TRBJ2-7	.	medium-sized	CASSRETSYEQYF	TGTGCCAGCAGCCGGGAAACATCCTACGAGCAGTACTTC
TRBV28	TRBJ1-1	.	many	CASQYPTREAFF	TGTGCCAGCCAATACCCGACGCGTGAAGCTTTCTTT
TRBV6-1	TRBJ1-2	.	many	CASTLQMGGGYGYTF	TGTGCCAGCACCCTCCAGATGGGGGGCGGGTATGGCTACACCTTC
TRBV7-2	TRBJ2-5	TRBD2	.	CASSPSGGKETQYF	TGTGCCAGCAGCCCTTCGGGGGGGAAAGAGACCCAGTACTTC
TRBV24-1	TRBJ1-2	.	few	CATSEGAAYGYTF	TGTGCCACCAGTGAGGGGGCGGCATATGGCTACACCTTC
TRBV19	TRBJ1-1	.	.	CASSGSREPDTEAFF	TGTGCCAGTAGTGGGAGCCGAGAACCGGACACTGAAGCTTTCTTT
TRBV27	TRBJ2-7	TRBD2	many	CASSHLAGAFEQYF	TGTGCCAGCAGTCACCTAGCGGGAGCATTTGAGCAGTACTTC
TRBV11-2	TRBJ2-5	.	.	CASSHGVVETQYF	TGTGCCAGCAGCCACGGGGTTGTAGAGACCCAGTACTTC
TRBV3-1	TRBJ2-2	TRBD2	.	CASSREGGGELFF	TGTGCCAGCAGCCGGGAGGGCGGCGGGGAGCTGTTTTTT
TRBV24-1	TRBJ1-6	.	many	CATSDSDRTFLGSPLHF	TGTGCCACCAGTGATTCCGATCGGACATTTCTGGGGTCACCCCTCCACTTT
TRBV12-3/TRBV12-4	TRBJ1-4	.	.	CASSSTHGGNEKLFF	TGTGCCAGCAGTTCGACTCACGGGGGTAATGAAAAACTGTTTTTT
TRBV7-8	TRBJ2-3	TRBD2	many	CASRSPIAGGTDTQYF	TGTGCCAGCAGATCCCCCATTGCGGGGGGCACAGATACGCAGTATTTT
TRBV20-1	TRBJ1-1	.	many	CSARDSATRDTEAFF	TGCAGTGCTAGAGATTCGGCTACGAGGGACACTGAAGCTTTCTTT
TRBV27	TRBJ2-7	.	many	CASSLSIRGSYEQYF	TGTGCCAGCAGTTTATCGATCAGGGGAAGCTACGAGCAGTACTTC
TRBV18	TRBJ1-5	.	few	CASSPEGRGSNQPQHF	TGTGCCAGCTCTCCAGAAGGGAGGGGAAGCAATCAGCCCCAGCATTTT
TRBV5-6	TRBJ2-3	.	few	CASTRTVDLRSDTQYF	TGTGCCAGCACCAGAACCGTGGACCTCAGGTCAGATACGCAGTATTTT
TRBV7-9	TRBJ2-3	.	many	CASSLMGYSTDTQYF	TGTGCCAGCAGCTTAATGGGCTATAGCACAGATACGCAGTATTTT